The rows below give T cell receptor beta chains drawn from one sample of a study of blood T cell repertoires in COVID-19. Generated by immunoSEQ multiplex PCR, the TCRdb table keeps only in-frame clones and is missing some. The table includes 150,000 or so clones, roughly nine tenths detected once. The sequencing sample was made of peripheral blood. These receptors all stem from a woman aged 70-85 years with acute or convalescent COVID-19. The CDR3 runs from the conserved cysteine through the conserved F or W. The D gene is left open where the match is weak. Some rows mark clone size as missing; the rest say once, few, many or name a class of expanded clone.

d_call	v_call	clone_size	j_call	cdr3_nt	cdr3_aa
.	TRBV19	.	TRBJ1-3	TGTGCCAGTAGCAGCCTCGTGTCGGGGTCTGGAAACACCATATATTTT	CASSSLVSGSGNTIYF
.	TRBV28	.	TRBJ1-5	TGTGCCAGCAGAGGGGAGGGGGGTCGTCAGCCCCAGCATTTT	CASRGEGGRQPQHF
.	TRBV2	.	TRBJ1-1	TGTGCCAGCGATCTGGGTGGGCCGGCCTTGAACACTGAAGCTTTCTTT	CASDLGGPALNTEAFF
TRBD1	TRBV5-1	.	TRBJ1-1	TGCGCCAGCAGCCCTAGACAGGGGCGGGGCACTGAAGCTTTCTTT	CASSPRQGRGTEAFF
TRBD1	TRBV24-1	.	TRBJ2-2	TGTGCCACCAGTGAAGCCGGGACAGGGCTTACCGGGGAGCTGTTTTTT	CATSEAGTGLTGELFF
TRBD1	TRBV9	.	TRBJ1-2	TGTGCCAGCAGCCCCGCTTGGACAGGGTACGCTAACGACTATGGCTACACCTTC	CASSPAWTGYANDYGYTF
.	TRBV5-1	.	TRBJ1-2	TGCGCCAGCAGCGCGACCCTATCGGGAGATGGCTACACCTTC	CASSATLSGDGYTF
.	TRBV2	.	TRBJ1-2	TGTGCCAGCAGTGGTCAGGAAGGCTATGGCTACACCTTC	CASSGQEGYGYTF
.	TRBV7-9	.	TRBJ1-2	TGTGCCAGCAGCTTGAGCGGTGGCTATGGCTACACCTTC	CASSLSGGYGYTF
.	TRBV7-9	.	TRBJ2-2	TGTGCCAGCAGCTTATTTAGGTTCAGCGCCGGGGAGCTGTTTTTT	CASSLFRFSAGELFF
.	TRBV30	.	TRBJ1-4	TGTGCCTGGAGTGTATGGGCCGTAACCGAAAAACTGTTTTTT	CAWSVWAVTEKLFF
.	TRBV27	few	TRBJ2-7	TGTGCCAGCAGTTTATTCCCCCGGGGGTCCCACGAGCAGTACTTC	CASSLFPRGSHEQYF
.	TRBV7-2	few	TRBJ1-1	TGTGCCAGCAGCTTATCCAGGTGGAACACTGAAGCTTTCTTT	CASSLSRWNTEAFF
TRBD1	TRBV19	.	TRBJ1-1	TGTGCCAGTAGTACGTACAGGGGCGGAACTGAAGCTTTCTTT	CASSTYRGGTEAFF
TRBD1	TRBV29-1	.	TRBJ2-7	TGCAGCGTCGTGGGACAGGGGGCGTACGAGCAGTACTTC	CSVVGQGAYEQYF
TRBD1	TRBV29-1	.	TRBJ2-2	TGCAGCGCCAAGGACAGGGGAACCGGGGAGCTGTTTTTT	CSAKDRGTGELFF
.	TRBV28	.	TRBJ1-5	TGTGCCAGCAGGCGGTTAGGAAATAGCAATCAGCCCCAGCATTTT	CASRRLGNSNQPQHF
TRBD2	TRBV19	.	TRBJ2-1	TGTGCCAGTAGTACCAGGACTAGCGGTTACAATGAGCAGTTCTTC	CASSTRTSGYNEQFF
.	TRBV15	.	TRBJ1-6	TGTGCCACCAGCAGAGTGGTCGGGGGTTCACCCCTCCACTTT	CATSRVVGGSPLHF
TRBD1	TRBV19	.	TRBJ2-7	TGTGCCAGCTCCGGGACAGGGCCCTACGAGCAGTACTTC	CASSGTGPYEQYF
.	TRBV9	.	TRBJ1-5	TGTGCCAGCAGCGAGGGGTGGGAGGGACAGCCCCAGCATTTT	CASSEGWEGQPQHF
TRBD1	TRBV18	.	TRBJ2-7	TGTGCCAGCTCACGACAGGGGGCAGACTACGAGCAGTACTTC	CASSRQGADYEQYF
.	TRBV9	.	TRBJ1-2	TGTGCCAGCAGCGTAGACAGACACTATGGCTACACCTTC	CASSVDRHYGYTF
TRBD1	TRBV7-9	.	TRBJ1-1	TGTGCCAGCAGCCTCGGACAGGGTCGTGAAGCTTTCTTT	CASSLGQGREAFF
TRBD1	TRBV6-2/TRBV6-3	.	TRBJ2-3	TGTGCCAGCAGTTACCTCAGGGGGAGCACAGATACGCAGTATTTT	CASSYLRGSTDTQYF
.	TRBV11-2	.	TRBJ1-5	TGTGCCAGCAGCCGGGGGGAAAATAGCAATCAGCCCCAGCATTTT	CASSRGENSNQPQHF
TRBD2	TRBV27	.	TRBJ2-1	TGTGCCAGCAGTTTGACTAGCGGGGACTCCTACAATGAGCAGTTCTTC	CASSLTSGDSYNEQFF
.	TRBV28	.	TRBJ1-2	TGTGCCAGCAGTGTAAACTTGTTAAGGGGCTATGGCTACACCTTC	CASSVNLLRGYGYTF
.	TRBV7-2	.	TRBJ1-1	TGTGCCAGCAGCTTAGGGGCTCCCCCCCTCGGCACTGAAGCTTTCTTT	CASSLGAPPLGTEAFF
TRBD1	TRBV28	.	TRBJ1-1	TGTGTCACGGTCGGGGGTCCACAGGGGACTGAAGCTTTCTTT	CVTVGGPQGTEAFF
.	TRBV12-3/TRBV12-4	.	TRBJ1-1	TGTGCCAGCAGTCTGACAGTTTCTGAAGCTTTCTTT	CASSLTVSEAFF
TRBD2	TRBV6-5	.	TRBJ2-1	TGTGCCAGCCTTAGCGGGAGGTGGAATGAGCAGTTCTTC	CASLSGRWNEQFF
TRBD2	TRBV7-8	once	TRBJ2-5	TGTGCCAGCAGAGGGGCTAGCGGGGTAACGACGGAGACCCAGTACTTC	CASRGASGVTTETQYF
.	TRBV7-9	once	TRBJ1-6	TGTGCCAGCAGCTTAGACAGGGTCCATAATTCACCCCTCCACTTT	CASSLDRVHNSPLHF
.	TRBV5-1	.	TRBJ1-5	TGCGCCAGCAGCTTGGAGGGAGGTTCTAGCAATCAGCCCCAGCATTTT	CASSLEGGSSNQPQHF
TRBD2	TRBV6-2/TRBV6-3	once	TRBJ2-3	TGTGCCAGCAGTTACACCCCCGCCGGGGGACTAGCGGGGACGACAGATACGCAGTATTTT	CASSYTPAGGLAGTTDTQYF
.	TRBV20-1	once	TRBJ1-5	TGCAGTGCTAGTCGGGGGGGCTTGAGCAATCAGCCCCAGCATTTT	CSASRGGLSNQPQHF
TRBD2	TRBV5-1	.	TRBJ2-2	TGCGCCAGCAGCCTGACTAGCGGGAGGTCCGGGGAGCTGTTTTTT	CASSLTSGRSGELFF
TRBD2	TRBV5-6	.	TRBJ2-7	TGTGCCAGCAGCTCTGTGGGAGGGCCAGCGTACGAGCAGTACTTC	CASSSVGGPAYEQYF
.	TRBV7-2	.	TRBJ1-5	TGTGCCAGCAGCCCCCTTGGGCCCAATCAGCCCCAGCATTTT	CASSPLGPNQPQHF
.	TRBV7-2	.	TRBJ1-5	TGTGCCAGCAGCTTTGGGGCCGGTAGCAATCAGCCCCAGCATTTT	CASSFGAGSNQPQHF
.	TRBV3-1/TRBV3-2	few	TRBJ2-2	TGTGCCAGCAGCCTCAGCGGGAACACCGGGGAGCTGTTTTTT	CASSLSGNTGELFF
.	TRBV18	few	TRBJ1-5	TGTGCCAGCTCACCGGTGGAGACTAATCAGCCCCAGCATTTT	CASSPVETNQPQHF
.	TRBV7-2	.	TRBJ2-1	TGTGCCAGCAGCTTAGTATTTGGCGGTGAGCAGTTCTTC	CASSLVFGGEQFF
.	TRBV28	.	TRBJ2-7	TGTGCCAGCAGTTCGCGCATGGACGAGCAGTACTTC	CASSSRMDEQYF
.	TRBV15	.	TRBJ2-7	TGTGCCACCAGCAGAGTGGGGAGTCCTCCCCCGGGATTGCAGTACTTC	CATSRVGSPPPGLQYF
.	TRBV4-2	.	TRBJ1-5	TGTGCCAGCAGCCAAGGGGTCTCCAGGGATCAGCCCCAGCATTTT	CASSQGVSRDQPQHF
TRBD1	TRBV4-1	.	TRBJ1-4	TGCGCCACCCAGCCAAGACAGGGTCAGATAACTAATGAAAAACTGTTTTTT	CATQPRQGQITNEKLFF
.	TRBV21-1	.	TRBJ1-2	TGTGCCAGCAGCAAGATTACGCACAGGGCTGGCTACACCTTC	CASSKITHRAGYTF
TRBD1	TRBV6-5	.	TRBJ1-3	TGTGCCAGCAGTTACTCTAGGACAGGGTTTGGAAACACCATATATTTT	CASSYSRTGFGNTIYF
.	TRBV10-3	once	TRBJ2-2	TGTGCCATCAGGGGGGGTACCGGGGAGCTGTTTTTT	CAIRGGTGELFF
.	TRBV7-2	.	TRBJ1-5	TGTGCCAGCAGCCCCGGGGATTTGAGCAATCAGCCCCAGCATTTT	CASSPGDLSNQPQHF
TRBD1	TRBV24-1	once	TRBJ2-1	TGTGCCACCAGTGCCAACCGGGACAGGCGTGACAATGAGCAGTTCTTC	CATSANRDRRDNEQFF
.	TRBV4-2	.	TRBJ2-7	TGTGCCAGCAGCCAAGATTTTTACAGGCCCTACGAGCAGTACTTC	CASSQDFYRPYEQYF
.	TRBV4-3	.	TRBJ1-2	TGCGCCAGCAGCCAAGAATGGCAGGACTATGGCTACACCTTC	CASSQEWQDYGYTF
TRBD2	TRBV27	.	TRBJ2-1	TGTGCCAGCAGTTTATTAACTAGCGGGAGCGGGAATGAGCAGTTCTTC	CASSLLTSGSGNEQFF
.	TRBV6-1	.	TRBJ1-4	TGTGCCAGCAGTGAACATATCAATTCGGGGGGAAAACTGTTTTTT	CASSEHINSGGKLFF
.	TRBV20-1	.	TRBJ1-2	TGCAGTGCTAGTTCCGCGGTCGGCTATGGCTACACCTTC	CSASSAVGYGYTF